This entry concerns a single T cell receptor (beta chain). Using a J-beta primer mix together with a sample-barcoded 5' primer, a second PCR was run for roughly 7 to 12 cycles. In TCRdb, the 5' RACE reads were re-called with MiXCR into one record per CDR3 protein. The sample holds roughly 800,000 distinct CDR3 sequences, about three fifths seen once. This CDR3 region has 15 residues. V lost 3 bases to trimming and J lost 7 bases, with 15 bases between them. This sample was included in a study of blood T cells in healthy people across ages. Sequencing input: blood. The V call is TRBV12-3 or TRBV12-4, the J call TRBJ2-2, with D perhaps TRBD1 or TRBD2 (6 bases each). The receptor comes from a man aged 25 to 40 in good health. The CDR3 sequence: CASSFKGGRGGELFF. As DNA, the CDR3 is TGTGCCAGCAGTTTTAAGGGGGGACGCGGCGGGGAGCTGTTTTTT.